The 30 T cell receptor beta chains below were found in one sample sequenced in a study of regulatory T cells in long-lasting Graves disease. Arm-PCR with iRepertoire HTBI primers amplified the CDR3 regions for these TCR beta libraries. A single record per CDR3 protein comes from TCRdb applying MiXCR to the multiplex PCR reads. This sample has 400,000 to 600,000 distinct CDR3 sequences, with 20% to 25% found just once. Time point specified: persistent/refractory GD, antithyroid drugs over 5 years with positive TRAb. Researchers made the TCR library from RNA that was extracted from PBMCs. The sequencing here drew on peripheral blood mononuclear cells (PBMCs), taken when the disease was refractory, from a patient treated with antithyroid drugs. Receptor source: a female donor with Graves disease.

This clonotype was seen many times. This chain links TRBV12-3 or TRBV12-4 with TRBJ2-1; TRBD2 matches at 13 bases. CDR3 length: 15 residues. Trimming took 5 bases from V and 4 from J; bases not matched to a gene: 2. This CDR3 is CASSPTSGRYNEQFF. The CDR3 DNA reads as TGTGCCAGCAGTCCGACTAGCGGGAGGTACAATGAGCAGTTCTTC.

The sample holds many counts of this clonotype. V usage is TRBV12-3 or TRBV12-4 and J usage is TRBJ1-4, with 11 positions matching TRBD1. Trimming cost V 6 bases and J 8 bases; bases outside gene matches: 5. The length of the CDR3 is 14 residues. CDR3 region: CASSRDRGSEKLFF. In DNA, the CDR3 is TGTGCCAGCAGCCGGGACAGGGGGAGCGAAAAACTGTTTTTT.

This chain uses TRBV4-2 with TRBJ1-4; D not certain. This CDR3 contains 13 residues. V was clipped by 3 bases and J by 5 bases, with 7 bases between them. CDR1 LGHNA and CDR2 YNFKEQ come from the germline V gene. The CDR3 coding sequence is TGTGCCAGCAGCCAGGGAGGAAATGAAAAACTGTTTTTT. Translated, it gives CASSQGGNEKLFF.

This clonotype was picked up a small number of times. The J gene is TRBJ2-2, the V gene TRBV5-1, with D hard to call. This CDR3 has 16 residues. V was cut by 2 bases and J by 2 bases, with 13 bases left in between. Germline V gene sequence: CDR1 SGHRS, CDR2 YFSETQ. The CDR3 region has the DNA TGCGCCAGCAGCTTCCTTGGACCAGTCAACACCGGGGAGCTGTTTTTT. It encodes CASSFLGPVNTGELFF.

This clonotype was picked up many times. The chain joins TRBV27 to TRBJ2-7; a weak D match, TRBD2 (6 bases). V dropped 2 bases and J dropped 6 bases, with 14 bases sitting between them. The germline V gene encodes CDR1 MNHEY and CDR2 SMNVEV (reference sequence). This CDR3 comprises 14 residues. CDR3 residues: CASSLRSGWVEQYF. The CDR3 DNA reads TGTGCCAGCAGTTTACGGAGCGGGTGGGTCGAGCAGTACTTC.

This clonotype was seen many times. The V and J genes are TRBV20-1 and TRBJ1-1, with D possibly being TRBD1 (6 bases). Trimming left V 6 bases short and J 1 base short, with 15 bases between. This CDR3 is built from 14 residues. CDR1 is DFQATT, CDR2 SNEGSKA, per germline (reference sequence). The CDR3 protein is CSAVLGGPNTEAFF. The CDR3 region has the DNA TGCAGTGCCGTTTTAGGGGGGCCGAACACTGAAGCTTTCTTT.

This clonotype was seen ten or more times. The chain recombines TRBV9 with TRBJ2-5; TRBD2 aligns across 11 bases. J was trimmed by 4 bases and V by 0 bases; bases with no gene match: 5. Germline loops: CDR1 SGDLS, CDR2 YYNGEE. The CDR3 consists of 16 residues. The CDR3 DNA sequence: TGTGCCAGCAGCGTAGGAGGACTAGCGGGCGGAGAGACCCAGTACTTC. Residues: CASSVGGLAGGETQYF. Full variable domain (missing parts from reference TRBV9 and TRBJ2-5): DSGVTQTPKHLITATGQRVTLRCSPRSGDLSVYWYQQSLDQGLQFLIQYYNGEERAKGNILERFSAQQFPDLHSELNLSSLELGDSALYFCASSVGGLAGGETQYFGPGTRLLVL.

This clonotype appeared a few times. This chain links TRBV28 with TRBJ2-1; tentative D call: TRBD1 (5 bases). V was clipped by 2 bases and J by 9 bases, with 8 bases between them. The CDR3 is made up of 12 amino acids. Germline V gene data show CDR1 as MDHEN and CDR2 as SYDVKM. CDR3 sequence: CASSLEDTEQFF. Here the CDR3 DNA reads TGTGCCAGCAGTTTAGAGGACACTGAGCAGTTCTTC.

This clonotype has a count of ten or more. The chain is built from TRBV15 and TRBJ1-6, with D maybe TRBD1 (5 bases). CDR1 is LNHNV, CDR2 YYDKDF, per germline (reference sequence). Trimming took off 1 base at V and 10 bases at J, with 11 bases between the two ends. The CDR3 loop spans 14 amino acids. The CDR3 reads CATSRGQGDSPLHF. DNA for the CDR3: TGTGCCACCAGCAGAGGTCAGGGCGACTCACCCCTCCACTTT.

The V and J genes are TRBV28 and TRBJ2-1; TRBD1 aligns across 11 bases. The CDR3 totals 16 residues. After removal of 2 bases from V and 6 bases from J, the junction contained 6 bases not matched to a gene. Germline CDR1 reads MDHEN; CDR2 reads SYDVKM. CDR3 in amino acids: CASSLPPGTGGNEQFF. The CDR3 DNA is TGTGCCAGCAGTTTACCCCCCGGGACAGGGGGCAATGAGCAGTTCTTC.

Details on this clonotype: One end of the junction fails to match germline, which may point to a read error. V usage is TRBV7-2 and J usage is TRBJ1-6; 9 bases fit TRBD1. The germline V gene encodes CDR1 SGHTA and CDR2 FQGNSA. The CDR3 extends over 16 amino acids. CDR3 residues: CASSKGGTGTNSPFHF. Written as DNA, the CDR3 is TGTGCCAGCAGCAAAGGCGGGACAGGGACTAATTCACCCTTCCACTTT.

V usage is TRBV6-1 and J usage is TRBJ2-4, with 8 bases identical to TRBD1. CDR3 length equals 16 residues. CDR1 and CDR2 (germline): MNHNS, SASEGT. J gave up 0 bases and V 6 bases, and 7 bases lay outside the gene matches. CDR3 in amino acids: CASRRGQALAKNIQYF. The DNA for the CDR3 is TGTGCCAGCAGGAGGGGACAGGCCCTAGCCAAAAACATTCAGTACTTC.

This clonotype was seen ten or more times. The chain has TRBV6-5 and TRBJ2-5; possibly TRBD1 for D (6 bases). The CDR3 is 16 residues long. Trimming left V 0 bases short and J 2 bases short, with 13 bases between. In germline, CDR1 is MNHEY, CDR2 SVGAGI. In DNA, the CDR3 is TGTGCCAGCAGTTACTCTGCAGGGGCAAATCAAGAGACCCAGTACTTC. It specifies CASSYSAGANQETQYF.

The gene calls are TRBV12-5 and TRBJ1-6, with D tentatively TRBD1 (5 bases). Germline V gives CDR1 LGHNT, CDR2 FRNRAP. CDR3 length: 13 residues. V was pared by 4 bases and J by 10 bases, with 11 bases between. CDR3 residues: CASGYTRVSPLHF. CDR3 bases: TGTGCTAGTGGTTACACCAGGGTGTCACCCCTCCACTTT.

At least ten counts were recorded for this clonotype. The CDR3 protein is CASSYSFYGQGTAPLHF. The DNA for the CDR3 is TGTGCCAGCAGTTACTCCTTTTATGGACAGGGGACTGCACCCCTCCACTTT. The chain employs TRBV6-5 and TRBJ1-6; TRBD1 matches at 9 bases. This CDR3 contains 17 residues. The germline gives CDR1 MNHEY, CDR2 SVGAGI. V gave up 0 bases and J gave up 11 bases; unmatched junction bases: 11.

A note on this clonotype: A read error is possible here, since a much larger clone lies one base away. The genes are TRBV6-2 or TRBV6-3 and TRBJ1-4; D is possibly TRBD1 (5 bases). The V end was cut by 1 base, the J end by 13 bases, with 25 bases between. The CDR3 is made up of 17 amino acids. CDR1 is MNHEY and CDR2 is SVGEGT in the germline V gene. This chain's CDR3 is CASSYLPFRDGRGRLFF. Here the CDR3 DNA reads TGTGCCAGCAGTTACTTACCCTTCAGGGATGGTAGAGGAAGACTGTTTTTT.

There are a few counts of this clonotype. The CDR3 is CASSQLTGDNSPLHF. Written as DNA, the CDR3 is TGCGCCAGCAGCCAGTTGACAGGGGATAATTCACCCCTCCACTTT. The chain joins TRBV4-3 to TRBJ1-6; 8 bases match TRBD1. V lost 3 bases to trimming and J lost 5 bases; unmatched junction nucleotides: 3. Germline CDR1 is LGHNA and CDR2 is YSLEER. The CDR3 contains 15 residues.

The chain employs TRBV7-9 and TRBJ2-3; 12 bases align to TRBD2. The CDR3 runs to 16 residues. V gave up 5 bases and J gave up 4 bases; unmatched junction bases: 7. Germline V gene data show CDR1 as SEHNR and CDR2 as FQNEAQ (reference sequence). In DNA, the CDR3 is TGTGCCAGCAGCGAACTAGCGGGGGGATCCGCAGATACGCAGTATTTT. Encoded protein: CASSELAGGSADTQYF.

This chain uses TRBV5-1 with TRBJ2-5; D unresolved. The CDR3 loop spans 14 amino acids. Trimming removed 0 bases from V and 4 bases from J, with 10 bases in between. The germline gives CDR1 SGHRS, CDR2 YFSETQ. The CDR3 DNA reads TGCGCCAGCAGCTTGGTCCCCCCCGCAGAGACCCAGTACTTC. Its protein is CASSLVPPAETQYF.

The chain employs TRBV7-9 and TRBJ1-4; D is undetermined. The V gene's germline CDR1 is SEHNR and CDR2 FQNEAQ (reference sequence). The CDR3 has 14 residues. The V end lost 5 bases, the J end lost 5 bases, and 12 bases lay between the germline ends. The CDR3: CASSRGPSNEKLFF. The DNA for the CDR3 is TGTGCCAGCAGCCGAGGACCCTCGAATGAAAAACTGTTTTTT.

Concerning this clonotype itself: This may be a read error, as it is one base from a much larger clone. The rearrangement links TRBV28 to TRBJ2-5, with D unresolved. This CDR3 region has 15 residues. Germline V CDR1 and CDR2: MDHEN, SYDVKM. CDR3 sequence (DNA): TGTGCCAGCAGTTTAGGCCAGGACCCACAAGAGACCCGGTACTTC. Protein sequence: CASSLGQDPQETRYF. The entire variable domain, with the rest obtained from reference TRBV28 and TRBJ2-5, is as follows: DVKVTQSSRYLVKRTGEKVFLECVQDMDHENMFWYRQDPGLGLRLIYFSYDVKMKEKGDIPEGYSVSREKKERFSLILESASTNQTSMYLCASSLGQDPQETRYFGPGTRLLVL.

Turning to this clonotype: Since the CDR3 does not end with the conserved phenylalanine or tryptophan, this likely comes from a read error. CDR3 coding DNA: TGTGCCTGCTGGAGCGGCAGACAAGCTTTCCTT. It codes for CACWSGRQAFL. The chain employs TRBV12-3 or TRBV12-4 and TRBJ1-1; D is ambiguous. V was trimmed by 11 bases and J by 9 bases, leaving 16 bases between them. This CDR3 is 11 amino acids long.

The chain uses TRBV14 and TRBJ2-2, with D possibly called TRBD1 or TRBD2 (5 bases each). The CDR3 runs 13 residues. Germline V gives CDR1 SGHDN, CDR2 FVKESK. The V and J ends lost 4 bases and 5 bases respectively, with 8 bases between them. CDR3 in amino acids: CASSRRETGELFF. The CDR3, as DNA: TGTGCCAGCAGCCGCAGGGAGACCGGGGAGCTGTTTTTT.

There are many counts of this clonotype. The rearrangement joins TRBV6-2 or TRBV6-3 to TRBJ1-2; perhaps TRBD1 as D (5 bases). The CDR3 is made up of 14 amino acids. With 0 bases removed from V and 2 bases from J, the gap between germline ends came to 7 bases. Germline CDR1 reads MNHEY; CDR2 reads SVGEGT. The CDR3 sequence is CASSYSRGNYGYTF. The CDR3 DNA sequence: TGTGCCAGCAGTTACTCGCGGGGGAACTATGGCTACACCTTC.

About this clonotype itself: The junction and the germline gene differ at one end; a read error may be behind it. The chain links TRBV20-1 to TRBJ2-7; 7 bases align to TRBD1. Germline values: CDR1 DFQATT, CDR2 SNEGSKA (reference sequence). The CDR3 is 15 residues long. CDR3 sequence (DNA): TGCAGTGCTCTCACGACAGGGCAAAGGCGCAACGAGCAGTGCTTC. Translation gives CSALTTGQRRNEQCF.

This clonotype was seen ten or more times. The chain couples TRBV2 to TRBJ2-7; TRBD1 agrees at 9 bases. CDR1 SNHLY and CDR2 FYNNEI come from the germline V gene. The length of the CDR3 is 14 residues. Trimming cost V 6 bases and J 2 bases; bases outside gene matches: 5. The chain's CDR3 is CASSRTGVAYEQYF. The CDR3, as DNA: TGTGCCAGCAGCCGGACAGGGGTAGCCTACGAGCAGTACTTC.

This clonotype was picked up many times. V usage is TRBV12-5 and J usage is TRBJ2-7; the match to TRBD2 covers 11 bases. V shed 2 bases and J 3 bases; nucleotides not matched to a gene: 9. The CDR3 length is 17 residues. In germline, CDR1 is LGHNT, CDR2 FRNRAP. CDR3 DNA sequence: TGTGCTAGTGGTTTGCGCCTTCCAGGGACTAGCGGCTACGAGCAGTACTTC. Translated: CASGLRLPGTSGYEQYF.

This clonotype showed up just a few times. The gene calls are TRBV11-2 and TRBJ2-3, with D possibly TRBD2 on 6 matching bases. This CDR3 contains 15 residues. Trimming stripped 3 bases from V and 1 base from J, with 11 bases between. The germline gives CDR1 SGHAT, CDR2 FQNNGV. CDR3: CASSFDGGGTDTQYF. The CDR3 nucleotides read TGTGCCAGCAGCTTTGACGGGGGAGGCACAGATACGCAGTATTTT.

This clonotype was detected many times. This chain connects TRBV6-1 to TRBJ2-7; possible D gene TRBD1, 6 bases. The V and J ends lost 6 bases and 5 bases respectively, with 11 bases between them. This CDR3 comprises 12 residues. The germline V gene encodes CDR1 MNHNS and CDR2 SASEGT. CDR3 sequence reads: CASSRGKNEQYF. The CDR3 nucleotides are TGTGCCAGCAGCAGGGGCAAAAACGAGCAGTACTTC.

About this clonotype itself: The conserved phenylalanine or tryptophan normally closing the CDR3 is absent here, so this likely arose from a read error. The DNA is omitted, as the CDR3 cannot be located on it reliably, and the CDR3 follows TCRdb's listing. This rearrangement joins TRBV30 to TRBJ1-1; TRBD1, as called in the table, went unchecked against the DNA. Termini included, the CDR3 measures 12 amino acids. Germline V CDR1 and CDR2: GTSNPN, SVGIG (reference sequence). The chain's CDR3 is CAWSRDGGFVFS.